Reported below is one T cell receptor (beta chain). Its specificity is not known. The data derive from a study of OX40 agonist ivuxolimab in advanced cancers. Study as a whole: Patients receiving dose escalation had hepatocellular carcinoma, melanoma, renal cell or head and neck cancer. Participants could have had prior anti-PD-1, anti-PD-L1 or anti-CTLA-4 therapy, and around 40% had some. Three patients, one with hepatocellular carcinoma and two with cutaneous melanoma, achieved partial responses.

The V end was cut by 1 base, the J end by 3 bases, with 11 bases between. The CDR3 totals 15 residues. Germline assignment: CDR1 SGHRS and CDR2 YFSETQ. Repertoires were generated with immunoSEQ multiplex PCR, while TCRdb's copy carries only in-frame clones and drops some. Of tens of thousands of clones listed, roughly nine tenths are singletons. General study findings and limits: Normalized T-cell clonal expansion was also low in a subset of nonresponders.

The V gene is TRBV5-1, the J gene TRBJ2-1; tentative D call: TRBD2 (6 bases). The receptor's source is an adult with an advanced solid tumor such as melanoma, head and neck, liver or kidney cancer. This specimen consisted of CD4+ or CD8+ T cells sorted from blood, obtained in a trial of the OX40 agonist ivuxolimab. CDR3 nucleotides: TGCGCCAGCAGCTTGACCGGGAGTGGCTACAATGAGCAGTTCTTC. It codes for CASSLTGSGYNEQFF. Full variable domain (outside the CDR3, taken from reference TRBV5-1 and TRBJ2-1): KAGVTQTPRYLIKTRGQQVTLSCSPISGHRSVSWYQQTPGQGLQFLFEYFSETQRNKGNFPGRFSGRQFSNSRSEMNVSTLELGDSALYLCASSLTGSGYNEQFFGPGTRLTVL.